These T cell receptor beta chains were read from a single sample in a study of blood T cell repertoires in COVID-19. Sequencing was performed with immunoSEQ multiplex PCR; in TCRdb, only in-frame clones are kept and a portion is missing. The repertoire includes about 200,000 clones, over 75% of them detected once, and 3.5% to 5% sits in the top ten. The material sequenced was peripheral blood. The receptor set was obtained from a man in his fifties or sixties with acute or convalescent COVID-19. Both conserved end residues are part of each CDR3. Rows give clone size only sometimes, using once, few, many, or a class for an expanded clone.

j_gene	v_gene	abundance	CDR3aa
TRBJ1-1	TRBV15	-	CATSRGGQGAPTEAFF
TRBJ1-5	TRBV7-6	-	CASSLVGGGQPQHF
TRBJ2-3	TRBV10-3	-	CAISESGPKRDTQYF
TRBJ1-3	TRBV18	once	CASSREGEGNTIYF
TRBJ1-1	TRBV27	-	CASRRVSGGKNTEAFF
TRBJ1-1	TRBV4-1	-	CASSQGPVGTPMNTEAFF
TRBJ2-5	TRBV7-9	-	CASSFGTGEETQYF
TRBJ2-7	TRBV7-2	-	CASSPSRHTYEQYF
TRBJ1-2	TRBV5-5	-	CASTPQQGQNYGYTF
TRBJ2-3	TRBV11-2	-	CASSRQVADTQYF
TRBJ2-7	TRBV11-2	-	CASSFDRDSHYEQYF
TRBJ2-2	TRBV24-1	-	CATSEGQGEIGELFF
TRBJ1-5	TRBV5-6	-	CASSSGVQPQHF
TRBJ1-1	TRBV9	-	CASSAEPGGRNTEAFF
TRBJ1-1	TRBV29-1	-	CSVVRVGNTEAFF
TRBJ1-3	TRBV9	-	CASSPRQGSGNTIYF
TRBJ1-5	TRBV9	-	CASSPGVGNQPQHF
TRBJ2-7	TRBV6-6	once	CASSYFPQETYEQYF
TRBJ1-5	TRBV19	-	CASGVFWDSQNQPQHF
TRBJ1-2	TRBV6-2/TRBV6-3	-	CASSMTGAAGYTF
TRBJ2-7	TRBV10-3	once	CAISENGFEQYF
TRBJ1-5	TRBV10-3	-	CAIRRDSNQPQHF
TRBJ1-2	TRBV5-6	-	CASSLDRTDFNYGYTF
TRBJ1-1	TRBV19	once	CASSPQVGTEAFF
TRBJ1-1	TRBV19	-	CASMLLGRGTEAFF
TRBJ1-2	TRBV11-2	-	CASSLAGANSRDGYTF
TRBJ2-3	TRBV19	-	CASSIRGGVTDTQYF
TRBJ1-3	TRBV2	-	CASSVRPPGQRSGNTIYF
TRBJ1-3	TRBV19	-	CASSGDRTSGNTIYF
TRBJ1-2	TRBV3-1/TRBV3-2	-	CASSQEAGANYGYTF
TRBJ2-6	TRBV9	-	CASSTGTGNFFGANVLTF
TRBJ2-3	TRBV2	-	CASSFRGGGTDTQYF
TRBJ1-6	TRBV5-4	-	CASSYRGSGSPLHF
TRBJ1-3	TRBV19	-	CASRWDRGNTIYF
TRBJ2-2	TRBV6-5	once	CASNAGAGGELFF
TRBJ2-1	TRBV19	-	CASIPRGITSYNEQFF
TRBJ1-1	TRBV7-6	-	CASSLLTGMNTEAFF
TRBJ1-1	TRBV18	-	CASSHGRGASMNTEAFF
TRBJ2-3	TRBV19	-	CASSIRASGAPDTQYF
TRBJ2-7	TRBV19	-	CASSISEVTNSYEQYF
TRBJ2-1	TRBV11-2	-	CASSSRGGEQFF
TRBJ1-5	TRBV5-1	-	CASSSIRDTHQPQHF
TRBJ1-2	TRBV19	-	CASTTTPSDPSPLPGYTF
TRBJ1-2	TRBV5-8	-	CASSSYFTYGYTF
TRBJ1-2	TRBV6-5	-	CASTRDRDGYTF
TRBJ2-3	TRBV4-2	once	CASSTLGGGDSTDTQYF
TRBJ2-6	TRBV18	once	CASSPLGQGPTGANVLTF
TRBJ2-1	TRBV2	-	CASTLDTNEQFF
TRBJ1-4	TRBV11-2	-	CASSTNRQSTNEKLFF
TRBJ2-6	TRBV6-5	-	CASSTVSGANVLTF